This TCR beta chain was identified in a study of PD-L1 blockade in urothelial cancer. This CDR3 spans 13 amino acids. Germline V gene sequence: CDR1 SGHRS, CDR2 YFSETQ. The V and J ends lost 2 bases and 7 bases, in that order; junction bases with no gene match: 3. The protocol was immunoSEQ multiplex PCR, while the TCRdb copy is restricted to in-frame clones and leaves out a portion. The sample comprises 40,000 to 60,000 clones, 65% to 85% of which are singletons, and roughly 8.8% rests with the top ten. Indicated time point: peripheral blood 6 weeks after treatment start. The TCR sequence derives from a man between 70 and 80 years old with urothelial cancer. This sample comprised PBMCs, obtained around atezolizumab (anti-PD-L1) treatment. The V and J genes are TRBV5-1 and TRBJ2-1; 7 positions match TRBD2. The CDR3 bases are TGCGCCAGCAGCTTCGATAGCGGGAATGAGCAGTTCTTC. Protein: CASSFDSGNEQFF.